These 27 T cell receptor beta chains were sequenced from one sample in a study of shared clonotypes between healthy human individuals. The method was immunoSEQ multiplex PCR; TCRdb's version includes in-frame clones alone and lacks a portion of them. The sample holds roughly 490,000 clones, roughly 85% seen once. Input material: PBMCs. These receptors were taken from a woman in her forties in good health. Some clones in this sample may be carry-over from other donors' samples.

The table lists this clone with a count of one. J is TRBJ2-5 and V is TRBV7-8; D might be TRBD2 (6 bases). CDR3 length: 16 amino acids. V was cut by 2 bases and J by 7 bases, with 20 bases left in between. In germline, CDR1 is SGHVS, CDR2 FQNEAQ. CDR3 DNA: TGTGCCAGCAGCTTAAACGGGGCTAGCTTGGGGGGGACCCAGTACTTC. It yields the protein CASSLNGASLGGTQYF.

The chain combines TRBV7-6 with TRBJ2-1; D is unresolved. The CDR3 loop spans 12 amino acids. Germline assignment: CDR1 SGHVS and CDR2 FNYEAQ. Trimming cost V 5 bases and J 3 bases, with 5 bases left between them. The CDR3 sequence: CASSTLYNEQFF. CDR3 DNA sequence: TGTGCCAGCAGCACCCTCTACAATGAGCAGTTCTTC.

This clone was seen at least ten times. The chain combines TRBV18 with TRBJ2-1, with D possibly being TRBD1 (5 bases). CDR1 and CDR2 (germline): KGHSH, LQKENI. This CDR3 region has 14 residues. V lost 2 bases and J 3 bases, leaving 8 bases between the germline ends. CDR3 region: CASSPGDSYNEQFF. The CDR3 DNA sequence: TGTGCCAGCTCACCAGGAGACAGCTACAATGAGCAGTTCTTC.

The genes are TRBV6-5 and TRBJ2-1; D remains ambiguous. CDR1 and CDR2 from the germline V gene are MNHEY and SVGAGI. This CDR3 contains 15 residues. Trimming stripped 6 bases from V and 0 bases from J, with 12 bases between. The CDR3 region is CASRPTTTSYNEQFF. The CDR3 bases are TGTGCCAGCAGACCGACCACCACCTCCTACAATGAGCAGTTCTTC.

The chain carries TRBV7-9 and TRBJ2-5; D unclear. Trimming took off 1 base at V and 2 bases at J, with 8 bases between the two ends. The germline V gene has CDR1 SEHNR and CDR2 FQNEAQ (reference sequence). The CDR3 extends over 14 amino acids. The CDR3 loop is CASSLGQLQETQYF. The CDR3 bases are TGTGCCAGCAGCTTAGGGCAGTTACAAGAGACCCAGTACTTC.

The V call is TRBV7-9, the J call TRBJ2-2; 9 nucleotides align to TRBD2. CDR3 length: 14 amino acids. CDR1 is SEHNR, CDR2 FQNEAQ, per germline (reference sequence). Trimming at V came to 2 bases and at J to 5 bases, leaving 0 bases not matched to a gene. The CDR3 nucleotides read TGTGCCAGCAGCTTAACTAGCGGGACCGGGGAGCTGTTTTTT. Translated, it gives CASSLTSGTGELFF. The full variable domain, with the rest looked up from reference TRBV7-9 and TRBJ2-2, is DTGVSQNPRHKITKRGQNVTFRCDPISEHNRLYWYRQTLGQGPEFLTYFQNEAQLEKSRLLSDRFSAERPKGSFSTLEIQRTEQGDSAMYLCASSLTSGTGELFFGEGSRLTVL.

V usage is TRBV2 and J usage is TRBJ1-3, with 11 bases that match TRBD1. This CDR3 is 16 amino acids long. The trim removed 5 bases at V and 3 bases at J, leaving 6 bases unmatched. The germline CDR1 and CDR2 sequences are SNHLY and FYNNEI. CDR3 nucleotides: TGTGCCAGCAGTTCACCGGACAGGGGGCATGGAAACACCATATATTTT. It specifies CASSSPDRGHGNTIYF.

The chain recombines TRBV28 with TRBJ2-1; maybe TRBD1 (6 bases). This CDR3 is 11 amino acids long. Per the germline V gene, CDR1 is MDHEN and CDR2 is SYDVKM. V was trimmed by 9 bases and J by 4 bases, leaving 7 bases between them. The CDR3 here is CASQGYNEQFF. The CDR3 DNA reads as TGTGCCAGTCAGGGGTACAATGAGCAGTTCTTC.

This clone occurred once. This CDR3 is CASSPRDSYYEQYF. CDR3 sequence (DNA): TGTGCCAGCTCCCCCAGAGACAGTTACTACGAGCAGTACTTC. V and J are TRBV18 and TRBJ2-7; maybe TRBD1 (5 bases). The germline CDR1 and CDR2 sequences are KGHSH and LQKENI. The CDR3 spans 14 residues. Trimming took 6 bases from V and 3 from J, leaving 15 bases between them.

This chain connects TRBV14 to TRBJ2-7, with TRBD2 matching over 11 bases. V lost 1 base, J lost 5 bases, and 19 bases stayed unmatched. CDR1 and CDR2 from the germline V gene are SGHDN and FVKESK. The CDR3 contains 20 residues. CDR3 protein: CASSQVVSSGRSLLGNEQYF. The DNA for the CDR3 is TGTGCCAGCAGCCAAGTGGTCTCTAGCGGGAGGTCCCTCCTCGGGAACGAGCAGTACTTC.

This clone was seen once. The chain couples TRBV15 to TRBJ2-3; D ambiguous. CDR1 LNHNV and CDR2 YYDKDF come from the germline V gene (reference sequence). The CDR3 consists of 12 residues. Trimming pared 6 bases from V and 6 bases from J, leaving 10 bases between. CDR3 nucleotides: TGTGCCACCAGTCCCTCAGCTGATACGCAGTATTTT. This encodes CATSPSADTQYF. Full variable domain (remainder filled in from reference TRBV15 and TRBJ2-3): DAMVIQNPRYQVTQFGKPVTLSCSQTLNHNVMYWYQQKSSQAPKLLFHYYDKDFNNEADTPDNFQSRRPNTSFCFLDIRSPGLGDTAMYLCATSPSADTQYFGPGTRLTVL.

This clone appeared a single time. This chain links TRBV7-2 with TRBJ1-2; 9 nucleotides line up with TRBD1. The CDR3 runs 15 residues. CDR1 is SGHTA and CDR2 is FQGNSA in the germline V gene. The trim removed 1 base at V and 4 bases at J, leaving 4 bases unmatched. This CDR3 reads CASSLEGDRAYGYTF. CDR3 sequence (DNA): TGTGCCAGCAGCTTAGAGGGGGACAGGGCCTATGGCTACACCTTC.

The V gene is TRBV7-8, the J gene TRBJ2-2; 9 bases map to TRBD1. Germline assignment: CDR1 SGHVS and CDR2 FQNEAQ. The CDR3 loop spans 15 amino acids. V gave up 7 bases and J gave up 6 bases; unmatched junction bases: 9. The CDR3 here is CASKQGAARPGELFF. The CDR3, as DNA: TGTGCCAGCAAACAGGGGGCGGCTAGGCCCGGGGAGCTGTTTTTT. The entire variable domain, with the rest obtained from reference TRBV7-8 and TRBJ2-2, is as follows: GAGVSQSPRYKVAKRGQDVALRCDPISGHVSLFWYQQALGQGPEFLTYFQNEAQLDKSGLPSDRFFAERPEGSVSTLKIQRTQQEDSAVYLCASKQGAARPGELFFGEGSRLTVL.

V gene TRBV2 combines with J gene TRBJ2-1; 11 nucleotides line up with TRBD2. In germline, CDR1 is SNHLY, CDR2 FYNNEI. CDR3 length: 15 amino acids. J was trimmed by 13 bases and V by 1 base; bases with no gene match: 9. The CDR3 DNA is TGTGCCAGCAGTGAAGAGGGACTAGCGGCCAAGTGTCAGTTCTTC. Its translation is CASSEEGLAAKCQFF. Complete variable domain (other parts from reference TRBV2 and TRBJ2-1): EPEVTQTPSHQVTQMGQEVILRCVPISNHLYFYWYRQILGQKVEFLVSFYNNEISEKSEIFDDQFSVERPDGSNFTLKIRSTKLEDSAMYFCASSEEGLAAKCQFFGPGTRLTVL.

On this clone itself: A read error may account for a junction end that differs from germline. The chain is built from TRBV4-2 and TRBJ2-3; D is perhaps TRBD1 (5 bases). The CDR3 is 14 amino acids. The germline gives CDR1 LGHNA, CDR2 YNFKEQ. Written as DNA, the CDR3 is TGTGCCAGCAGCCGGAATAGGGGCACAGATACGCGGTATTTT. Translated: CASSRNRGTDTRYF.

This chain connects TRBV19 to TRBJ2-5; D remains unclear. This CDR3 is built from 12 residues. The ends were cut back, 8 bases at V and 7 bases at J, with 14 bases in the middle. Germline V gene lookup returns CDR1 LNHDA and CDR2 SQIVND (reference sequence). The CDR3 loop reads CASSSSFGTQYF. The CDR3 nucleotides read TGTGCCAGTTCCTCATCGTTTGGGACCCAGTACTTC.

The chain employs TRBV7-2 and TRBJ2-1; D unresolved. The germline V and J ends were trimmed by 7 bases and 4 bases, with 17 bases remaining between them. The CDR3 spans 15 residues. Germline loops: CDR1 SGHTA, CDR2 FQGNSA. DNA of the CDR3: TGTGCCAGCACCCTGTCCATTTTAGCATACAATGAGCAGTTCTTC. Translation: CASTLSILAYNEQFF.

The genes are TRBV16 and TRBJ1-2, with 8 bases identical to TRBD1. The CDR3 consists of 16 residues. Germline trimming cut 4 bases from V and 0 bases from J; bases unmatched to any gene: 7. Per the germline V gene, CDR1 is KGHSY and CDR2 is FQNENV. The CDR3 DNA is TGTGCCAGCAGCCGCTATCGACAGGGGTCTAACTATGGCTACACCTTC. It codes for CASSRYRQGSNYGYTF.

This chain uses TRBV15 with TRBJ2-5; no definite D call. Trimming took 1 base from V and 2 from J, leaving 8 bases between them. The CDR3 runs to 14 residues. Germline loops: CDR1 LNHNV, CDR2 YYDKDF (reference sequence). The CDR3 bases are TGTGCCACCAGCAGAGTGGCCGGTCAAGAGACCCAGTACTTC. Translation: CATSRVAGQETQYF.

This chain uses TRBV28 with TRBJ2-2, with a tentative D call TRBD2 (6 bases). The V gene's germline CDR1 is MDHEN and CDR2 SYDVKM. Trimming pared 7 bases from V and 8 bases from J, leaving 11 bases between. This CDR3 has 12 amino acids. CDR3 coding DNA: TGTGCCAGCATGTCCGGGGGAGGGGAGCTGTTTTTT. Protein: CASMSGGGELFF.

J is TRBJ2-5 and V is TRBV7-6; possibly TRBD2 for D (7 bases). The CDR3 spans 17 residues. V dropped 1 base and J dropped 1 base, with 16 bases sitting between them. The germline V gene encodes CDR1 SGHVS and CDR2 FNYEAQ. As DNA, the CDR3 is TGTGCCAGCAGCTTAGTAGGCGGGGGCGTCGGCCAAGAGACCCAGTACTTC. It specifies CASSLVGGGVGQETQYF. Full variable domain (outside the CDR3, taken from reference TRBV7-6 and TRBJ2-5): GAGVSQSPRYKVTKRGQDVALRCDPISGHVSLYWYRQALGQGPEFLTYFNYEAQQDKSGLPNDRFSAERPEGSISTLTIQRTEQRDSAMYRCASSLVGGGVGQETQYFGPGTRLLVL.

The V and J genes are TRBV10-3 and TRBJ2-1; no firm D call. Germline V gene data show CDR1 as ENHRY and CDR2 as SYGVKD. V was shortened by 4 bases and J by 4 bases, with 11 bases between the two germline ends. CDR3 length equals 14 residues. The CDR3 protein is CAISGQGAYNEQFF. The CDR3 DNA follows: TGTGCCATCAGTGGACAAGGCGCTTACAATGAGCAGTTCTTC.

The gene calls are TRBV2 and TRBJ2-1, with TRBD2 matching over 11 bases. In germline, CDR1 is SNHLY, CDR2 FYNNEI. With 5 bases clipped from V and 5 bases from J, the junction kept 5 bases outside the gene matches. This CDR3 has 15 residues. As DNA, the CDR3 is TGTGCCAGCAGTAAACTAGCGGGAGAGGACAATGAGCAGTTCTTC. It encodes CASSKLAGEDNEQFF.

This clone was detected only a few times. The genes are TRBV25-1 and TRBJ2-7; D is undetermined. The CDR3 is 12 amino acids. The V end lost 9 bases, the J end lost 1 base, and 10 bases lay between the germline ends. The V gene's germline CDR1 is MGHDK and CDR2 SYGVNS. The CDR3 DNA follows: TGTGCCAGTACTACAGATTCCTACGAGCAGTACTTC. It is translated as CASTTDSYEQYF.

This sequence joins TRBV7-8 and TRBJ1-1, with D tentatively TRBD1 (5 bases). V was pared by 2 bases and J by 4 bases, with 11 bases between. Germline CDR1 and CDR2: SGHVS and FQNEAQ. This CDR3 comprises 14 residues. This CDR3 reads CASSLTAGRTEAFF. DNA for the CDR3: TGTGCCAGCAGCTTAACCGCAGGGCGCACTGAAGCTTTCTTT.

This clone showed up just a few times. The CDR3 region has the DNA TGCGCCAGCAGTCGGACAGGCAACACTGAAGCTTTCTTT. This encodes CASSRTGNTEAFF. The rearrangement uses TRBV4-1 and TRBJ1-1; 7 bases are a match to TRBD1. J was trimmed by 2 bases and V by 6 bases; bases with no gene match: 3. CDR3 length: 13 residues. CDR1 is MGHRA, CDR2 YSYEKL, per germline.

V and J are TRBV5-1 and TRBJ2-7; D may be TRBD2 (6 bases). Germline values: CDR1 SGHRS, CDR2 YFSETQ. The CDR3 is 15 amino acids. V lost 6 bases to trimming and J lost 0 bases, with 16 bases between them. CDR3 region: CASTTEVGSSYEQYF. The CDR3 nucleotides read TGCGCCAGCACCACGGAAGTCGGGAGCTCCTACGAGCAGTACTTC.